A single TCR beta chain is shown here with its context. Sequencing used immunoSEQ multiplex PCR; TCRdb keeps in-frame clones, though not all of them. The sample records a few hundred thousand clones, 70% to 90% being singletons. The data are from a study of blood T cell repertoires in COVID-19. V dropped 0 bases and J dropped 6; count of bases not matched to a gene: 3. The CDR3 has 15 amino acids. Looked up from germline, CDR1 is LGHNA and CDR2 is YSLEER. This TCR was recovered from a woman under 30 who had recovered from COVID-19. The source material was peripheral blood. The V gene is TRBV4-3, the J gene TRBJ2-1; TRBD2 agrees at 9 bases. CDR3 region: CASSQDAGLANEQFF. CDR3 in DNA: TGCGCCAGCAGCCAAGATGCGGGACTAGCCAATGAGCAGTTCTTC.